Listed below are T cell receptor beta chains from one sample, sequenced in a study of beta chain features in type 1 diabetes. Generated by immunoSEQ multiplex PCR, the TCRdb table keeps only in-frame clones and is missing some. The sample has 680,000 or so clones, roughly 13% seen once. Specimen: naive CD4+ T cells from blood. These receptors all stem from a man younger than 30 with type 1 diabetes. CDR3s include the opening cysteine and the closing phenylalanine or tryptophan.

V | CDR3
TRBV29-1 | CSVADRVHEKLFF
TRBV6-5 | CASGKSEQYF
TRBV11-3 | CASSLRDSEYNEQFF
TRBV5-4 | CASSLYSGPSPQYF
TRBV4-1 | CASSTESSYNEQFF
TRBV5-1 | CASSLADRANTEAFF
TRBV30 | CAWSWSPKDYGYTF
TRBV19 | CASSFGGYGTDTQYF
TRBV30 | CAWSVLDRSTDTQYF
TRBV30 | CAWTRGRQPQHF
TRBV9 | CASSVVGTSKPTSTDTQYF
TRBV7-2 | CASSPGTADRYTQYF
TRBV7-9 | CASSFSGQETQYF
TRBV5-4 | CASSQGGDSGGYTF
TRBV5-1 | CASSFRSDQSYEQYF
TRBV30 | CAWSREGAGEKLFF
TRBV10-2 | CASSDRGEGYGYTF
TRBV5-4 | CASSLRRGRGPPNEQFF
TRBV30 | CAWSQGGKNYGYTF
TRBV7-9 | CASSRKQGVGETQYF
TRBV30 | CAWSRDRGRNTEAFF
TRBV5-1 | CASSGTGAPEQPQHF
TRBV15 | CATSLPDRRNSPLHF